This T cell receptor (beta chain) was identified during a study of cytotoxic CD8 clonotypes in ibrutinib-treated CLL. Across the study: Among the patients, around ten presented as relapsed/refractory and fewer than 16 as treatment-naive; 17 to 18 showed unmutated IGHV.

Target depth was 1 in 200,000 to 1 in 1 million T cells, about 10x per clonotype. Repertoires were generated with immunoSEQ multiplex PCR, while TCRdb's copy carries only in-frame clones and drops some. The sample gives around 250,000 clones, 60% to 75% of which show up once; 15% to 19% is in the top ten. Libraries of TCR beta were made from 2 to 2.5 micrograms of genomic DNA that came from cryopreserved PBMCs. This clone appeared a single time. CDR1 and CDR2 (germline): MNHEY, SVGAGI. Between the trimmed V and J ends, which lost 8 bases and 6 bases, there was a span of 12 bases. The CDR3 extends over 12 amino acids.

The chain recombines TRBV6-5 with TRBJ2-3; D is possibly TRBD1 or TRBD2 (5 bases each). The sequencing used PBMCs, collected after 24 months of ibrutinib treatment. This receptor was obtained from a human donor with chronic lymphocytic leukemia. This CDR3 reads CASEGNGDTQYF. Written as DNA, the CDR3 is TGTGCCAGCGAGGGGAACGGGGATACGCAGTATTTT.